These 21 T cell receptor beta chains were sequenced from one sample in a study of beta chain features in type 1 diabetes. These receptors' antigens are unknown. Findings and limits, study-wide: Among patients with Type 1 diabetes, TCRB CDR3s were moderately but significantly shorter in every one of the four CD4+ subsets.

The whole isolated RNA underwent reverse transcription, so sequencing captured expressed TCRB transcripts. Assay used: immunoSEQ multiplex PCR; TCRdb lists only in-frame clones, some missing. The sample includes 160,000 or so clones, around 9% of them seen just once. The sample was central memory CD4+ T cells from blood. These receptors were taken from a woman in her thirties with type 1 diabetes.

This clone has a handful of counts. The chain joins TRBV4-1 to TRBJ2-7; perhaps TRBD2 as D (6 bases). Germline V gene lookup returns CDR1 MGHRA and CDR2 YSYEKL. With 4 bases removed from V and 3 bases from J, the gap between germline ends came to 19 bases. The CDR3 runs to 16 residues. The DNA for the CDR3 is TGCGCCAGCAGCCCCCACCCTTTACTAGCAAACTACGAGCAGTACTTC. Its translation: CASSPHPLLANYEQYF.

This sequence joins TRBV7-9 and TRBJ1-1; 8 positions agree with TRBD1. CDR3 size: 14 residues. With 2 bases clipped from V and 4 bases from J, the junction kept 3 bases outside the gene matches. Germline assignment: CDR1 SEHNR and CDR2 FQNEAQ (reference sequence). CDR3: CASSLPGGGTEAFF. CDR3 sequence (DNA): TGTGCCAGCAGCTTACCAGGGGGCGGCACTGAAGCTTTCTTT.

The chain links TRBV5-1 to TRBJ2-3; D perhaps matches TRBD2 (6 bases). Looked up from germline, CDR1 is SGHRS and CDR2 is YFSETQ. The CDR3 length is 15 residues. The ends were cut back, 0 bases at V and 2 bases at J, with 10 bases in the middle. The CDR3 spells CASSLELASTDTQYF. In DNA, the CDR3 is TGCGCCAGCAGCTTGGAACTAGCCTCCACAGATACGCAGTATTTT.

This clone was detected only a few times. The V call is TRBV6-1, the J call TRBJ2-3; no definite D call. The CDR3 spans 13 residues. Germline V CDR1 and CDR2: MNHNS, SASEGT. V dropped 2 bases and J dropped 0 bases, with 3 bases sitting between them. CDR3 DNA sequence: TGTGCCAGCAGTGAACTTAGCACAGATACGCAGTATTTT. Protein sequence: CASSELSTDTQYF.

A word on this clone: The same CDR3 arises from other DNA sequences in this sample as well. V gene TRBV5-4 combines with J gene TRBJ2-3; TRBD2 aligns across 12 bases. From germline, CDR1 is SGHNT and CDR2 YYREEE (reference sequence). This CDR3 has 15 residues. Trimming at V came to 4 bases and at J to 3 bases, leaving 3 bases not matched to a gene. Here the CDR3 reads CASSLTSGRTDTQYF. CDR3 coding DNA: TGTGCCAGCAGCCTGACTAGCGGGAGAACAGATACGCAGTATTTT.

This clone appeared many times. The V gene is TRBV7-2, the J gene TRBJ1-2, with 8 bases aligning to TRBD1. Trimming cost V 0 bases and J 6 bases; bases outside gene matches: 3. This CDR3 has 14 amino acids. The germline V gene encodes CDR1 SGHTA and CDR2 FQGNSA. CDR3 DNA sequence: TGTGCCAGCAGCTTAGCAGGCAGGGGGCATGGCTACACCTTC. This encodes CASSLAGRGHGYTF.

This chain uses TRBV5-1 with TRBJ2-1; TRBD2 matches 7 bases. The V gene's germline CDR1 is SGHRS and CDR2 YFSETQ. V lost 5 bases, J lost 11 bases, and 13 bases stayed unmatched. This CDR3 contains 14 residues. Here the CDR3 reads CASSQNPRERQQFF. The CDR3 DNA sequence: TGCGCCAGCAGTCAAAACCCGCGGGAGCGTCAGCAGTTCTTC.

This clone was detected a few times. The chain uses TRBV28 and TRBJ2-7; 7 nucleotides align to TRBD2. The V gene end was trimmed by 4 bases and the J gene end by 4 bases; junction bases not matched to a gene: 7. CDR3 length: 14 residues. From germline, CDR1 is MDHEN and CDR2 SYDVKM. In DNA form, the CDR3 reads TGTGCCAGCAGTTCGGGAGGACGGCCTTACGAGCAGTACTTC. Translating it yields CASSSGGRPYEQYF.

This clone was seen more than once but under ten times. This chain joins TRBV29-1 and TRBJ2-2; TRBD1 agrees at 9 bases. V gave up 6 bases and J gave up 5 bases; unmatched junction bases: 10. Germline CDR1 is SQVTM and CDR2 is ANQGSEA. CDR3 length: 15 residues. CDR3 bases: TGCAGCGTCGCCCCCGGGACAGGGAGGACCGGGGAGCTGTTTTTT. This encodes CSVAPGTGRTGELFF.

Of note for this clone: This sample also contains other DNA sequences that code for the same CDR3. CDR3: CASSLDTGSNYGYTF. Here the CDR3 DNA reads TGTGCCAGCAGCTTAGACACAGGCTCCAACTATGGCTACACCTTC. J is TRBJ1-2 and V is TRBV11-2; tentative D call: TRBD1 (5 bases). Germline lookup yields CDR1 SGHAT and CDR2 FQNNGV. This CDR3 comprises 15 residues. Trimming pared 0 bases from V and 2 bases from J, leaving 10 bases between.

The chain has TRBV7-9 and TRBJ1-1; the D gene is possibly TRBD1 (5 bases). Deletions cut 0 bases from V and 1 base from J, with 6 bases between. The CDR3 covers 14 residues. Per germline, CDR1 SEHNR and CDR2 FQNEAQ (reference sequence). The CDR3 here is CASSLAQGNTEAFF. Here the CDR3 DNA reads TGTGCCAGCAGCTTAGCGCAGGGGAACACTGAAGCTTTCTTT.

The V and J genes are TRBV7-9 and TRBJ2-3, with 7 bases fitting TRBD2. Trimming at V came to 2 bases and at J to 0 bases, leaving 5 bases not matched to a gene. The CDR3 totals 16 residues. In germline, CDR1 is SEHNR, CDR2 FQNEAQ (reference sequence). The CDR3 loop is CASSLRSGASTDTQYF. The CDR3 DNA follows: TGTGCCAGCAGCTTAAGGAGCGGGGCTAGCACAGATACGCAGTATTTT.

The chain joins TRBV30 to TRBJ1-3; TRBD1 matches 8 bases. The germline V gene encodes CDR1 GTSNPN and CDR2 SVGIG (reference sequence). The length of the CDR3 is 14 residues. V was clipped by 0 bases and J by 4 bases; unmatched bases: 2. CDR3 DNA: TGTGCCTGGAGTGTCGGGACAGGCGGAAACACCATATATTTT. Translation: CAWSVGTGGNTIYF.

This chain uses TRBV7-3 with TRBJ2-2; TRBD2 matches 7 bases. Germline values: CDR1 SGHTA, CDR2 FQGTGA. The CDR3 covers 15 residues. The V and J ends lost 8 bases and 5 bases, in that order; junction bases with no gene match: 11. The CDR3 loop is CASWEIGEGTGELFF. The DNA of the CDR3 is TGTGCCAGCTGGGAGATAGGGGAGGGGACCGGGGAGCTGTTTTTT. The whole variable domain, filled in from reference TRBV7-3 and TRBJ2-2, reads GAGVSQTPSNKVTEKGKYVELRCDPISGHTALYWYRQSLGQGPEFLIYFQGTGAADDSGLPNDRFFAVRPEGSVSTLKIQRTERGDSAVYLCASWEIGEGTGELFFGEGSRLTVL.

V and J are TRBV2 and TRBJ2-7; tentative D call: TRBD1 (5 bases). This CDR3 contains 16 residues. CDR1 is SNHLY and CDR2 is FYNNEI in the germline V gene. Trimming cost V 2 bases and J 2 bases, with 16 bases left between them. For the CDR3, the DNA is TGTGCCAGCAGTGAACAGGACCAGGGTCCCACCTACGAGCAGTACTTC. This sequence encodes CASSEQDQGPTYEQYF.

This chain connects TRBV5-1 to TRBJ2-7; 7 bases line up with TRBD2. The germline V gene encodes CDR1 SGHRS and CDR2 YFSETQ. V gave up 2 bases and J gave up 0 bases; unmatched junction bases: 2. The CDR3 spans 14 residues. This CDR3 reads CASSFTSDSYEQYF. The CDR3 bases are TGCGCCAGCAGCTTTACTAGCGACTCCTACGAGCAGTACTTC.

The genes are TRBV7-8 and TRBJ2-7; no reliable D call. This CDR3 is built from 11 residues. The V end lost 3 bases, the J end lost 2 bases, and 2 bases lay between the germline ends. Germline V lookup: CDR1 SGHVS, CDR2 FQNEAQ. CDR3 bases: TGTGCCAGCAGCTTTACCTACGAGCAGTACTTC. This codes for CASSFTYEQYF.

J is TRBJ2-7 and V is TRBV5-1; perhaps TRBD1 as D (6 bases). From germline, CDR1 is SGHRS and CDR2 YFSETQ. Trimming took 2 bases from V and 3 from J, leaving 15 bases between them. The CDR3 is 15 amino acids. CDR3 amino acids: CASSFSTGPNYEQYF. As DNA, the CDR3 is TGCGCCAGCAGCTTCTCCACAGGGCCAAACTACGAGCAGTACTTC. The complete variable domain, with remaining parts taken from reference TRBV5-1 and TRBJ2-7, reads KAGVTQTPRYLIKTRGQQVTLSCSPISGHRSVSWYQQTPGQGLQFLFEYFSETQRNKGNFPGRFSGRQFSNSRSEMNVSTLELGDSALYLCASSFSTGPNYEQYFGPGTRLTVT.

The chain carries TRBV18 and TRBJ2-6, with D unclear. Germline V gene lookup returns CDR1 KGHSH and CDR2 LQKENI. Trimming took off 11 bases at V and 0 bases at J, with 11 bases between the two ends. The CDR3 sequence is 14 residues long. The CDR3 protein is CAGLQDSGANVLTF. CDR3 DNA: TGTGCCGGCCTCCAAGACTCTGGGGCCAACGTCCTGACTTTC.

The chain joins TRBV6-5 to TRBJ2-7, with D possibly being TRBD2 (6 bases). Germline V lookup: CDR1 MNHEY, CDR2 SVGAGI. V lost 0 bases and J lost 2, with 14 bases in between. The CDR3 covers 16 residues. CDR3 in amino acids: CASSYSGGGGPYEQYF. CDR3 DNA sequence: TGTGCCAGCAGTTACTCGGGGGGAGGTGGGCCCTACGAGCAGTACTTC.

V usage is TRBV6-5 and J usage is TRBJ1-2; perhaps TRBD1 as D (5 bases). The germline V gene encodes CDR1 MNHEY and CDR2 SVGAGI. CDR3 length: 15 residues. V lost 4 bases and J 3 bases, leaving 15 bases between the germline ends. The CDR3 reads CASSSPGGIDYGYTF. CDR3 in DNA: TGTGCCAGCAGTTCGCCCGGGGGGATTGACTATGGCTACACCTTC.